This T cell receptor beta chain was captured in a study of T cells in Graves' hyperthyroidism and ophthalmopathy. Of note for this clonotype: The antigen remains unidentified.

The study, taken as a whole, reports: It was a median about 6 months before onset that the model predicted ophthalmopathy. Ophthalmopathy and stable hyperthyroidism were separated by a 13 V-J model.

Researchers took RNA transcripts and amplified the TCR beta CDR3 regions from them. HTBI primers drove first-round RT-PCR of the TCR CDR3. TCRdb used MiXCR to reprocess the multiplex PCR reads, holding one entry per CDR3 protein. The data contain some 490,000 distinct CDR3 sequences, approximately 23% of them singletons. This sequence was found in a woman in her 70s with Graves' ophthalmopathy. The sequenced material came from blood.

The CDR3 loop reads CASSSRTGKKGSGGYTF. CDR3 in DNA: TGTGCCAGCAGCTCACGGACAGGGAAAAAAGGCTCGGGTGGCTACACCTTC. V and J are TRBV28 and TRBJ1-2; TRBD1 aligns across 8 bases. The CDR3 spans 17 residues. In germline, CDR1 is MDHEN, CDR2 SYDVKM. V gave up 6 bases and J gave up 7 bases; unmatched junction bases: 19.